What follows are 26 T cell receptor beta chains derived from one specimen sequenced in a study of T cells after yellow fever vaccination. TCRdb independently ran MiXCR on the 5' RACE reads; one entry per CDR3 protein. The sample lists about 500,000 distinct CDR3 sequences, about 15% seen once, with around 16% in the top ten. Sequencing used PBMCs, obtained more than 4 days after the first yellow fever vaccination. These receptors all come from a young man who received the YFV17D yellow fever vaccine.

CDR3 sequence (DNA): TGTGCCAGCAGCTTGGGGGGCATCGGTGAGCAGTTCTTC. Its translation is CASSLGGIGEQFF. The chain is built from TRBV5-6 and TRBJ2-1; D might be TRBD1 (5 bases). Germline CDR1 is SGHDT and CDR2 is YYEEEE. The CDR3 totals 13 residues. The V end was cut by 0 bases, the J end by 9 bases, with 10 bases between.

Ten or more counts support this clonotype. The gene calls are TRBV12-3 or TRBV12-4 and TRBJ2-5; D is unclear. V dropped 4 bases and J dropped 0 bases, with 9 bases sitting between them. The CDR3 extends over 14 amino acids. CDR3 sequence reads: CASSSPGHQETQYF. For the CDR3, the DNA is TGTGCCAGCAGTTCGCCGGGCCACCAAGAGACCCAGTACTTC.

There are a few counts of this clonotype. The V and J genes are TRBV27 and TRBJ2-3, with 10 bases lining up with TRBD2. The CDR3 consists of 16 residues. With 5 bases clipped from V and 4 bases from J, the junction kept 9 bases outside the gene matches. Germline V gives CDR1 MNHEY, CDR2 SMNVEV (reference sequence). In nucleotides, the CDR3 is TGTGCCAGCAGTACACCAAGCGGGGGGGCATCAGATACGCAGTATTTT. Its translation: CASSTPSGGASDTQYF.

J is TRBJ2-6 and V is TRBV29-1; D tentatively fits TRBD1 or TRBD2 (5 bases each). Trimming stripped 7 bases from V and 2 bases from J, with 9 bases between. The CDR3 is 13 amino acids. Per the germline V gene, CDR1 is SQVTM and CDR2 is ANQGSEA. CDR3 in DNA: TGCAGCGCGGAGGACACTGGGGCCAACGTCCTGACTTTC. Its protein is CSAEDTGANVLTF. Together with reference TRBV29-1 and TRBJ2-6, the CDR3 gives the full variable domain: SAVISQKPSRDICQRGTSLTIQCQVDSQVTMMFWYRQQPGQSLTLIATANQGSEATYESGFVIDKFPISRPNLTFSTLTVSNMSPEDSSIYLCSAEDTGANVLTFGAGSRLTVL.

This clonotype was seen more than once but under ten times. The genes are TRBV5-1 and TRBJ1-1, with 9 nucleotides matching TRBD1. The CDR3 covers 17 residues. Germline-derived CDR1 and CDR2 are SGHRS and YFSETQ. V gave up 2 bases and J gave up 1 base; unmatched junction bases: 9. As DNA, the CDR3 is TGCGCCAGCAGCTTAAGGGGGACAGGGCTAAGGAACACTGAAGCTTTCTTT. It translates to CASSLRGTGLRNTEAFF.

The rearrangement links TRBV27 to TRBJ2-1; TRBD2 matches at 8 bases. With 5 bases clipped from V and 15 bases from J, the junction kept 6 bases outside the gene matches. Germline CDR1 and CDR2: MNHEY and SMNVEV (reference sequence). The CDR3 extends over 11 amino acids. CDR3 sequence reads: CASSQGLVVFF. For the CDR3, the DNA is TGTGCCAGCAGTCAGGGACTAGTTGTGTTCTTC.

The CDR3: CSARNPRGYEQYV. DNA of the CDR3: TGCAGTGCTAGAAACCCCAGGGGCTACGAGCAGTACGTC. The chain recombines TRBV20-1 with TRBJ2-7, with a possible D match to TRBD1 (6 bases). The ends were cut back, 2 bases at V and 3 bases at J, with 11 bases in the middle. The CDR3 sequence is 13 residues long. The germline V gene has CDR1 DFQATT and CDR2 SNEGSKA (reference sequence).

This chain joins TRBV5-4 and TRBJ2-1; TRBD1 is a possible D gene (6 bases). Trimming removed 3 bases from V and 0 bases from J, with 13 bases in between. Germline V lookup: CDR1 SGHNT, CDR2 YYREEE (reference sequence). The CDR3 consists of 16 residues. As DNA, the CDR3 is TGTGCCAGCAGCTCCCACAGGGAGATCTCCTACAATGAGCAGTTCTTC. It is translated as CASSSHREISYNEQFF. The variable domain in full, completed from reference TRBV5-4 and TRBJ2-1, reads ETGVTQSPTHLIKTRGQQVTLRCSSQSGHNTVSWYQQALGQGPQFIFQYYREEENGRGNFPPRFSGLQFPNYSSELNVNALELDDSALYLCASSSHREISYNEQFFGPGTRLTVL.

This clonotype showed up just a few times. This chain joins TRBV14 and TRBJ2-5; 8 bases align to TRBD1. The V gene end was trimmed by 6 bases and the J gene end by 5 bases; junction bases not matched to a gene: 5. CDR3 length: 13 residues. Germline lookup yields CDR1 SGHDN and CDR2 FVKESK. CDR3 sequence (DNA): TGTGCCAGCAGGAAGACAGGGGTGGAGACCCAGTACTTC. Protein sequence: CASRKTGVETQYF. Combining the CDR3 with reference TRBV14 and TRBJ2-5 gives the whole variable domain EAGVTQFPSHSVIEKGQTVTLRCDPISGHDNLYWYRRVMGKEIKFLLHFVKESKQDESGMPNNRFLAERTGGTYSTLKVQPAELEDSGVYFCASRKTGVETQYFGPGTRLLVL.

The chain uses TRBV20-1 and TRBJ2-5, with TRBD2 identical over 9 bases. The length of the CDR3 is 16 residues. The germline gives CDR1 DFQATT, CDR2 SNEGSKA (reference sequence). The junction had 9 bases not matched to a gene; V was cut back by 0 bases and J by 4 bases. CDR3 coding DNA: TGCAGTGCTAGAGATATGGCGGGGGGGATTATAGAGACCCAGTACTTC. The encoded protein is CSARDMAGGIIETQYF.

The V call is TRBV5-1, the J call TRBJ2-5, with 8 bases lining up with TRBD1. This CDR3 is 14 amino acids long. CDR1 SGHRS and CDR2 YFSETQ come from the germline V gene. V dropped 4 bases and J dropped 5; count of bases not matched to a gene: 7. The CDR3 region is CASSMGQAVETQYF. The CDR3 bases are TGCGCCAGCAGCATGGGACAGGCCGTCGAGACCCAGTACTTC.

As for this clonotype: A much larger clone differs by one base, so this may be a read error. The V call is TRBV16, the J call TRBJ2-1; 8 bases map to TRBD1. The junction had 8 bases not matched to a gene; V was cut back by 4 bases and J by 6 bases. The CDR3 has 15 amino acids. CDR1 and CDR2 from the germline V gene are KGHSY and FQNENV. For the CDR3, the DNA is TGTGCCAGCAGCCGCTTCAGAACAGGGGGCAATGAGCAGTTCTTC. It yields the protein CASSRFRTGGNEQFF.

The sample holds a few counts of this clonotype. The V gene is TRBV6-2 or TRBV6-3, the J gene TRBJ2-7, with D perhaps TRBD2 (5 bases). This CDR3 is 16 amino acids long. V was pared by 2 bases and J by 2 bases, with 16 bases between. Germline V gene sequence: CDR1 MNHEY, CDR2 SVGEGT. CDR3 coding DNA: TGTGCCAGCAGTTACACTCTGGGAGTGTACCCCTACGAGCAGTACTTC. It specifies CASSYTLGVYPYEQYF.

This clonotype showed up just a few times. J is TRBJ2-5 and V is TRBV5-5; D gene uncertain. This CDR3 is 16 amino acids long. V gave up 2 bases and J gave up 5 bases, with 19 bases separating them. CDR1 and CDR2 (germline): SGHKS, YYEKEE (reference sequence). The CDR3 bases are TGTGCCAGCAGCTTCTCCGGCCCCCGCGCTTCGGAGACCCAGTACTTC. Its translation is CASSFSGPRASETQYF.

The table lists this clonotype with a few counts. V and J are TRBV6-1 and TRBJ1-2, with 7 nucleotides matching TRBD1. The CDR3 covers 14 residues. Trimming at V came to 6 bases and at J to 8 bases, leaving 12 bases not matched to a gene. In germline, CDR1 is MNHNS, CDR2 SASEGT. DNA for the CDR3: TGTGCCAGCAGAGCACCACAGGGGCTCTGGGGCTACACCTTC. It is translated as CASRAPQGLWGYTF.

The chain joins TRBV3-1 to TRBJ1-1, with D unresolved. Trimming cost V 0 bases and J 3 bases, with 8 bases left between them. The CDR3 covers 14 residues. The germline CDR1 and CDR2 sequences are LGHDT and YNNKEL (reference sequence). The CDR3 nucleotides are TGTGCCAGCAGCCAAGAGTGGGCAGACACTGAAGCTTTCTTT. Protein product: CASSQEWADTEAFF.

The CDR3 is CASSERDRVGRLDSPLHF. Written as DNA, the CDR3 is TGTGCCAGCAGCGAGAGGGACAGGGTGGGTCGGTTGGATTCACCCCTCCACTTT. The rearrangement links TRBV9 to TRBJ1-6, with TRBD1 identical over 9 bases. Trimming at V came to 3 bases and at J to 8 bases, leaving 15 bases not matched to a gene. Germline values: CDR1 SGDLS, CDR2 YYNGEE. The CDR3 covers 18 residues. Full variable domain (rest looked up from reference TRBV9 and TRBJ1-6): DSGVTQTPKHLITATGQRVTLRCSPRSGDLSVYWYQQSLDQGLQFLIQYYNGEERAKGNILERFSAQQFPDLHSELNLSSLELGDSALYFCASSERDRVGRLDSPLHFGNGTRLTVT.

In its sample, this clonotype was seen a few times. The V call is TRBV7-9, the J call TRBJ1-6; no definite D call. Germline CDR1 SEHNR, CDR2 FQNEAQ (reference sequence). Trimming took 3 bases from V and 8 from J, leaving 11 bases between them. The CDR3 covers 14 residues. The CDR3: CASSFGEFDSPLHF. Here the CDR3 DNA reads TGTGCCAGCAGCTTCGGGGAGTTCGATTCACCCCTCCACTTT.

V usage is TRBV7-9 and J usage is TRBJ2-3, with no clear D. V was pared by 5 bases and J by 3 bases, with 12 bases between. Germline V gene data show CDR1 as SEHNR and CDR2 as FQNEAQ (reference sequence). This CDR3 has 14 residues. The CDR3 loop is CASSPQLRTDTQYF. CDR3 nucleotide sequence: TGTGCCAGCAGCCCGCAATTGAGGACAGATACGCAGTATTTT. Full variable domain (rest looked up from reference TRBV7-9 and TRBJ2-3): DTGVSQNPRHKITKRGQNVTFRCDPISEHNRLYWYRQTLGQGPEFLTYFQNEAQLEKSRLLSDRFSAERPKGSFSTLEIQRTEQGDSAMYLCASSPQLRTDTQYFGPGTRLTVL.

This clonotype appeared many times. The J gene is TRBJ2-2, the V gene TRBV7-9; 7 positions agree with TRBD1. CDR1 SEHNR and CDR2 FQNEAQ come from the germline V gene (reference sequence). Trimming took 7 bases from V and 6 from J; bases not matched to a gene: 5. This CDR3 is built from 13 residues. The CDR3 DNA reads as TGTGCCAGCATCACACAGGGGTCCGGGGAGCTGTTTTTT. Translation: CASITQGSGELFF.

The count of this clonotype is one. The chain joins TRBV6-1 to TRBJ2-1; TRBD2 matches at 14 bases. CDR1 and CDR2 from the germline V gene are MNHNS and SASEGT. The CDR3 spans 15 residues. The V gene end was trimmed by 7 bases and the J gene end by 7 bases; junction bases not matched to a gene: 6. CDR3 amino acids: CASTTGLAGGNEQFF. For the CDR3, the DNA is TGTGCCAGCACTACCGGACTAGCGGGGGGTAATGAGCAGTTCTTC.

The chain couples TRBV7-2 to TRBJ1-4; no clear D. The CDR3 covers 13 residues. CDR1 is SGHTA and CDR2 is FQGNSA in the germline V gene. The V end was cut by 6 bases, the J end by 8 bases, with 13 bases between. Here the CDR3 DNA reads TGTGCCAGCAGATCCGTCGTCGGGGAAAAACTGTTTTTT. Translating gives CASRSVVGEKLFF.

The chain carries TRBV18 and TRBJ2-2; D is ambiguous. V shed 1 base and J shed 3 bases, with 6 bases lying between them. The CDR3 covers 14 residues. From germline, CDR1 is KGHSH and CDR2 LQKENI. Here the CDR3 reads CASSPQTDTGELFF. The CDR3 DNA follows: TGTGCCAGCTCACCACAGACGGACACCGGGGAGCTGTTTTTT.

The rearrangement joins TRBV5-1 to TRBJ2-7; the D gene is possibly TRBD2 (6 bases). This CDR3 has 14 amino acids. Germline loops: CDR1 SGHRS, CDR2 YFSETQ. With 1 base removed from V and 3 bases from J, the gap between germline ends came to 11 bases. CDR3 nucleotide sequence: TGCGCCAGCAGCTTGTCCGGGGGAGACTACGAGCAGTACGTC. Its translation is CASSLSGGDYEQYV.

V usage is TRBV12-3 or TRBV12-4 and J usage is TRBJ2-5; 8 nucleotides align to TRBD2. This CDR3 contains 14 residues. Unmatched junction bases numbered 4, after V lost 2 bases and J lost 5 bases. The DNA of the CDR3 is TGTGCCAGCAGTTTAAGTGCTAGCGGGGAGACCCAGTACTTC. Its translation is CASSLSASGETQYF.

The CDR3 bases are TGCGCCAGCAGCCAACGGACCCCTGGGATCTACGAGCAGTACTTC. Its translation is CASSQRTPGIYEQYF. This chain links TRBV4-1 with TRBJ2-7; D not certain. Trimming took off 2 bases at V and 3 bases at J, with 14 bases between the two ends. Germline V gene sequence: CDR1 MGHRA, CDR2 YSYEKL. There are 15 residues in the CDR3.